This TCR beta chain was captured by sequencing in a study of blood T cell repertoires in COVID-19. Study at large: The samples span acute and convalescent COVID-19 from the United States, Italy and Spain. In each case, the material was cDNA or gDNA derived from T cells, B-cell-depleted T cells, or PBMCs.

As originally analysed: Estimated nucleated cell counts came from reference gene primer amplification. Assay: immunoSEQ multiplex PCR; the TCRdb copy retains only in-frame clones and omits some. The DNA was the basis for D and trimming; V, J and clone size are from that table. The data show approximately 150,000 clones, about nine tenths seen once. Germline V gives CDR1 MDHEN, CDR2 SYDVKM. V lost 3 bases and J lost 2; bases outside the gene matches: 4. The CDR3 is 16 amino acids. The gene calls are TRBV28 and TRBJ2-1; the match to TRBD1 covers 10 bases. Sample: peripheral blood. This TCR was recovered from a man of 80 years or more with acute or convalescent COVID-19. In DNA form, the CDR3 reads TGTGCCAGCAGTTTTGTTGGGACAGGGGCCTACAATGAGCAGTTCTTC. Amino acids: CASSFVGTGAYNEQFF.